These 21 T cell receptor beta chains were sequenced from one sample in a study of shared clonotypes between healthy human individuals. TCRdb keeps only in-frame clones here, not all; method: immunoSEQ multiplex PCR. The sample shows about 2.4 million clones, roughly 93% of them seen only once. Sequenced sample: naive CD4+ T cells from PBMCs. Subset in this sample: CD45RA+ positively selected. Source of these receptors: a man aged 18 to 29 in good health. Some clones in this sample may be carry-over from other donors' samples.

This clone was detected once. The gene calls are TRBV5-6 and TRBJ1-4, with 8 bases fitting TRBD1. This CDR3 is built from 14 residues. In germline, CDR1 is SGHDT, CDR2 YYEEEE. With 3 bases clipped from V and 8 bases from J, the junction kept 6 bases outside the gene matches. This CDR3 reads CASSSGQGGEKLFF. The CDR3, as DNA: TGTGCCAGCAGCTCCGGACAGGGCGGGGAAAAACTGTTTTTT.

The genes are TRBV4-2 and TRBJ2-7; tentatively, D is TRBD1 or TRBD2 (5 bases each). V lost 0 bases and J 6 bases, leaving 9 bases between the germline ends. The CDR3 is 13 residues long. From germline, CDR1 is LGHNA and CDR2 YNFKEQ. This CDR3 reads CASSQDRGVEQYF. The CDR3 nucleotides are TGTGCCAGCAGCCAAGATCGAGGGGTCGAGCAGTACTTC.

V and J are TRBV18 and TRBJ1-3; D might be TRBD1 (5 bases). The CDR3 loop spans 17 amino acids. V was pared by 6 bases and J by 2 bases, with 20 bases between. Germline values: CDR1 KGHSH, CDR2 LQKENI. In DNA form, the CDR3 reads TGTGCCAGCTCCCTCCCACCGGTCGGGACGGCTGGAAACACCATATATTTT. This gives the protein CASSLPPVGTAGNTIYF.

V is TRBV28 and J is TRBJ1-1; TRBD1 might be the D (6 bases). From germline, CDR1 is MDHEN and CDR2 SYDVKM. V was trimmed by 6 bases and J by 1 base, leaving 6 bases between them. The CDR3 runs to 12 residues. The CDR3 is CASRTGNTEAFF. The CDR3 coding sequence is TGTGCCAGCAGGACAGGGAACACTGAAGCTTTCTTT.

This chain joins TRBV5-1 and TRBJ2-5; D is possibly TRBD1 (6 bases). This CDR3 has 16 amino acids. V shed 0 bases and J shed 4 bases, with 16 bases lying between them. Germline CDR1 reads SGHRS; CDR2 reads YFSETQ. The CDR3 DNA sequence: TGCGCCAGCAGCTTGGAGAGAGCCTCAGGGGTAGAGACCCAGTACTTC. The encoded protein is CASSLERASGVETQYF.

The CDR3 sequence is CASSLMKWTSAKPSNEQFF. The CDR3 DNA is TGTGCCAGCAGCTTAATGAAGTGGACTAGCGCCAAGCCGTCCAATGAGCAGTTCTTC. The chain is built from TRBV7-3 and TRBJ2-1; 9 positions agree with TRBD2. The J segment lost 6 bases and the V segment lost 1 base, leaving 16 bases of the junction unmatched. The CDR3 totals 19 residues. The V gene's germline CDR1 is SGHTA and CDR2 FQGTGA.

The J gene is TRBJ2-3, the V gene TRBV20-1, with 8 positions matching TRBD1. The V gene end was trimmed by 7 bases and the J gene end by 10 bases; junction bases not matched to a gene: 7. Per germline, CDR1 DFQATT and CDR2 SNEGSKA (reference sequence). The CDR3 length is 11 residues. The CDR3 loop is CSGSGGWAQYF. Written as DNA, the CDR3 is TGCAGTGGATCAGGGGGCTGGGCGCAGTATTTT.

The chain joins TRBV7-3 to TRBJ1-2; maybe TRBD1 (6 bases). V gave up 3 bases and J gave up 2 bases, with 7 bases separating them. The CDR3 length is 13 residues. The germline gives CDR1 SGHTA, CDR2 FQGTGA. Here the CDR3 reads CASSFQGNYGYTF. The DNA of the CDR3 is TGTGCCAGCAGCTTCCAGGGGAACTATGGCTACACCTTC.

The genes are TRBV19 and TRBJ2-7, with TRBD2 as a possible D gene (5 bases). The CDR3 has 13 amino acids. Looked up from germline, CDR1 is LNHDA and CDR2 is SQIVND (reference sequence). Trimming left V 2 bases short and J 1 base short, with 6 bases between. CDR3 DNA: TGTGCCAGTAGTATAATAGCGTCCTACGAGCAGTACTTC. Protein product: CASSIIASYEQYF.

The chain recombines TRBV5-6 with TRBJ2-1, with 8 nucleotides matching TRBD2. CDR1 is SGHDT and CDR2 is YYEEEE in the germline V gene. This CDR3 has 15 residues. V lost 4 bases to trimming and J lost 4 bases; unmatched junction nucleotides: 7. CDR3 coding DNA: TGTGCCAGCAGCCCGAAGGGCGGGAGGTACAATGAGCAGTTCTTC. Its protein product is CASSPKGGRYNEQFF.

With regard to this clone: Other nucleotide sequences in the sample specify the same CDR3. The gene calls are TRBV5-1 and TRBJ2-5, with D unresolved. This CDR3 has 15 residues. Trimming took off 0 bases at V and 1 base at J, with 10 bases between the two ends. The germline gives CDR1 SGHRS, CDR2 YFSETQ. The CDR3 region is CASSLGAATQETQYF. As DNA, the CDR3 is TGCGCCAGCAGCTTGGGCGCAGCCACCCAAGAGACCCAGTACTTC.

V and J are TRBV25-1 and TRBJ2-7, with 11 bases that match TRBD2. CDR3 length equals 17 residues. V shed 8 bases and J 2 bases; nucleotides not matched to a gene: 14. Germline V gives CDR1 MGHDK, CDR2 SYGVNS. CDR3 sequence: CASPGTSGSQPTYEQYF. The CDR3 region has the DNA TGTGCCAGCCCCGGGACTAGCGGCTCTCAACCCACCTACGAGCAGTACTTC.

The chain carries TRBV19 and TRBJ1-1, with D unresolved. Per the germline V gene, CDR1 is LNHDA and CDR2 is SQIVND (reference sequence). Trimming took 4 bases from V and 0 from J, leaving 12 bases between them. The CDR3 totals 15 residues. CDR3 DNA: TGTGCCAGTAGTAGAGGACTGGCTTTGAACACTGAAGCTTTCTTT. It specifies CASSRGLALNTEAFF. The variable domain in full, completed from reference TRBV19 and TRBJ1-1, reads DGGITQSPKYLFRKEGQNVTLSCEQNLNHDAMYWYRQDPGQGLRLIYYSQIVNDFQKGDIAEGYSVSREKKESFPLTVTSAQKNPTAFYLCASSRGLALNTEAFFGQGTRLTVV.

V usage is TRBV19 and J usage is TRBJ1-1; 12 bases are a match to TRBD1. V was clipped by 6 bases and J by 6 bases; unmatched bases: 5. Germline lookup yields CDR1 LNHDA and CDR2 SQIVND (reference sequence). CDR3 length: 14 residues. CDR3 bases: TGTGCCAGTAGGGAGGGACAGGGGGCTTCTGAAGCTTTCTTT. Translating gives CASREGQGASEAFF.

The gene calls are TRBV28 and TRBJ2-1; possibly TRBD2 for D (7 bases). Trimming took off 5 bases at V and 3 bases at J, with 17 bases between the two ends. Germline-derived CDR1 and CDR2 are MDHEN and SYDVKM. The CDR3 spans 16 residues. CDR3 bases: TGTGCCAGCAGTCACGGGGGCGGGGGCGTCTACAATGAGCAGTTCTTC. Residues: CASSHGGGGVYNEQFF.

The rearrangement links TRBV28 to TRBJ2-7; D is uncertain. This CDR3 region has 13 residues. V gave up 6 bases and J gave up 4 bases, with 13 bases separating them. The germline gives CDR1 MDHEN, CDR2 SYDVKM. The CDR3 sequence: CASSQLTAYEQYF. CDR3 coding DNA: TGTGCCAGCAGCCAATTGACGGCGTACGAGCAGTACTTC.

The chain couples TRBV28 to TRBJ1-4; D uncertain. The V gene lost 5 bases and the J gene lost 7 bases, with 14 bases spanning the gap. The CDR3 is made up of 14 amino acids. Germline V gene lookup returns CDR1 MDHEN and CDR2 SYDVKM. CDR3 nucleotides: TGTGCCAGCAGTCCTAACGGGCCAGTTGAAAAACTGTTTTTT. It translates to CASSPNGPVEKLFF.

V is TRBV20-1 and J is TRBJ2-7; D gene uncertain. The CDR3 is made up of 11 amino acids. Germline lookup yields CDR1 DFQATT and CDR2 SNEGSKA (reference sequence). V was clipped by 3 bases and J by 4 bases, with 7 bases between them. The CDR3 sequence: CSARAEYEQYF. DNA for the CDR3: TGCAGTGCTAGGGCTGAGTACGAGCAGTACTTC.

As DNA, the CDR3 is TGTGCCAGTAAGACGGCTACTTTAGCTAACTATGGCTACACCTTC. Its protein is CASKTATLANYGYTF. This chain connects TRBV28 to TRBJ1-2; D call uncertain. The V gene lost 9 bases and the J gene lost 0 bases, with 17 bases spanning the gap. CDR3 length: 15 amino acids. Germline V gene lookup returns CDR1 MDHEN and CDR2 SYDVKM.

Written as DNA, the CDR3 is TGCGCCAGCAGCCAAGAACTCGGGACGGGGGTGACAGATACGCAGTATTTT. Its protein is CASSQELGTGVTDTQYF. This sequence joins TRBV4-1 and TRBJ2-3, with TRBD2 as a possible D gene (6 bases). V lost 0 bases, J lost 3 bases, and 16 bases lay in between. In germline, CDR1 is MGHRA, CDR2 YSYEKL. This CDR3 is 17 amino acids long.

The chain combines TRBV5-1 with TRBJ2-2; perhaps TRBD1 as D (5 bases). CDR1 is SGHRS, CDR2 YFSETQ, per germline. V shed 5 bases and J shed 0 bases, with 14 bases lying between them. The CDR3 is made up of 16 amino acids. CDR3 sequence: CASRRQQTSNTGELFF. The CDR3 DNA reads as TGCGCCAGCAGACGACAGCAAACCTCGAACACCGGGGAGCTGTTTTTT.